These 26 T cell receptor beta chains came from one sample sequenced in a study of T cell changes during pregnancy in multiple sclerosis. Sequenced by immunoSEQ multiplex PCR; TCRdb stores in-frame clones only, minus some. The table lists roughly 100,000 clones, 91% of them singletons, with around 1.7% in the top ten. The material was peripheral blood, obtained after pregnancy. These receptors were collected from a female donor in good health, enrolled as a control in a pregnancy study.

The chain is built from TRBV10-3 and TRBJ1-2; unclear D gene. Trimming pared 4 bases from V and 6 bases from J, leaving 12 bases between. The germline V gene encodes CDR1 ENHRY and CDR2 SYGVKD. This CDR3 comprises 13 residues. The CDR3 bases are TGTGCCATCAGTGTTGCGGGCGTAGATGGCTACACCTTC. Its translation is CAISVAGVDGYTF.

V is TRBV15 and J is TRBJ2-4; the D gene is possibly TRBD2 (6 bases). With 9 bases removed from V and 6 bases from J, the gap between germline ends came to 21 bases. Germline CDR1 and CDR2: LNHNV and YYDKDF (reference sequence). The CDR3 runs 15 residues. The CDR3 DNA follows: TGTGCCACTACGTACGGAGGGACTCCGGGAAACATTCAGTACTTC. Protein sequence: CATTYGGTPGNIQYF.

The chain joins TRBV5-1 to TRBJ2-7; 7 bases match TRBD2. The CDR3 contains 14 residues. From germline, CDR1 is SGHRS and CDR2 YFSETQ. After removal of 1 base from V and 0 bases from J, the junction contained 1 base not matched to a gene. The DNA for the CDR3 is TGCGCCAGCAGCTTGTCTAGCGGCTCCTACGAGCAGTACTTC. Translated: CASSLSSGSYEQYF.

This sequence joins TRBV6-4 and TRBJ2-3; TRBD2 aligns across 9 bases. V lost 4 bases to trimming and J lost 2 bases; unmatched junction nucleotides: 7. Germline V CDR1 and CDR2: MRHNA, SNTAGT. This CDR3 comprises 16 residues. The CDR3 reads CASSVGSGGNTDTQYF. Written as DNA, the CDR3 is TGTGCCAGCAGTGTTGGTAGCGGGGGAAACACAGATACGCAGTATTTT.

The chain joins TRBV7-6 to TRBJ2-5; TRBD1 matches at 9 bases. The DNA end is a closer match to TRBJ2-7, so the J assignment may be wrong. Germline V CDR1 and CDR2: SGHVS, FNYEAQ. CDR3 length: 14 residues. CDR3 sequence: CASSSGTGFYEQYF. In DNA, the CDR3 is TGTGCCAGCAGCTCCGGGACAGGGTTTTACGAGCAGTACTTC.

The rearrangement uses TRBV2 and TRBJ2-1; 8 positions agree with TRBD2. Germline V gives CDR1 SNHLY, CDR2 FYNNEI. J gave up 5 bases and V 8 bases, and 11 bases lay outside the gene matches. The CDR3 contains 15 residues. The CDR3 DNA is TGTGCCAGCGTCACGGGAGGGGGGGGCCACAATGAGCAGTTCTTC. Protein sequence: CASVTGGGGHNEQFF.

V usage is TRBV4-2 and J usage is TRBJ1-1, with 8 bases matching TRBD1. Per the germline V gene, CDR1 is LGHNA and CDR2 is YNFKEQ. The J segment lost 5 bases and the V segment lost 3 bases, leaving 8 bases of the junction unmatched. CDR3 length: 15 amino acids. The CDR3 region is CASSQLQGERTEAFF. CDR3 DNA: TGTGCCAGCAGCCAGCTACAGGGGGAGAGGACTGAAGCTTTCTTT.

The CDR3 here is CSVGGLKYEQYF. The CDR3 nucleotides read TGCAGCGTTGGGGGACTGAAGTACGAGCAGTACTTC. This chain joins TRBV29-1 and TRBJ2-7; D might be TRBD2 (6 bases). The CDR3 totals 12 residues. The germline gives CDR1 SQVTM, CDR2 ANQGSEA. V was cut by 4 bases and J by 4 bases, with 11 bases left in between.

This clone was counted once. V and J are TRBV15 and TRBJ1-6, with a weak D call TRBD1 (5 bases). This CDR3 is built from 17 residues. Germline CDR1 LNHNV, CDR2 YYDKDF (reference sequence). Trimming pared 5 bases from V and 8 bases from J, leaving 22 bases between. The CDR3 spells CATSPHWSAGKDSPLHF. CDR3 sequence (DNA): TGTGCCACCAGCCCCCATTGGTCTGCAGGGAAAGATTCACCCCTCCACTTT.

This chain connects TRBV14 to TRBJ2-1; D is undetermined. This CDR3 is 15 amino acids long. Germline assignment: CDR1 SGHDN and CDR2 FVKESK. Trimming took off 4 bases at V and 2 bases at J, with 12 bases between the two ends. The CDR3 nucleotides read TGTGCCAGCAGCCCCACCGTGAGGCCCTACAATGAGCAGTTCTTC. As protein: CASSPTVRPYNEQFF. The full variable domain, completed using reference TRBV14 and TRBJ2-1, is EAGVTQFPSHSVIEKGQTVTLRCDPISGHDNLYWYRRVMGKEIKFLLHFVKESKQDESGMPNNRFLAERTGGTYSTLKVQPAELEDSGVYFCASSPTVRPYNEQFFGPGTRLTVL.

V and J are TRBV2 and TRBJ1-5, with 10 nucleotides matching TRBD1. Germline CDR1 SNHLY, CDR2 FYNNEI. The V gene end was trimmed by 4 bases and the J gene end by 7 bases; junction bases not matched to a gene: 4. CDR3 length: 14 amino acids. CDR3 amino acids: CASSVSDRGQPQHF. In DNA form, the CDR3 reads TGTGCCAGCAGTGTTTCGGACAGGGGGCAGCCCCAGCATTTT.

The chain couples TRBV6-6 to TRBJ2-2; a weak D match, TRBD2 (5 bases). The CDR3 spans 15 residues. With 6 bases removed from V and 6 bases from J, the gap between germline ends came to 17 bases. Germline values: CDR1 MNHNY, CDR2 SVGAGI (reference sequence). The CDR3, as DNA: TGTGCCAGCAGCCCCGGGAATAAAATTGCCGGGGAGCTGTTTTTT. The encoded protein is CASSPGNKIAGELFF.

The chain combines TRBV5-1 with TRBJ1-2, with 7 bases aligning to TRBD1. Germline CDR1 SGHRS, CDR2 YFSETQ. The CDR3 covers 17 residues. Germline trimming cut 1 base from V and 5 bases from J; bases unmatched to any gene: 14. DNA for the CDR3: TGCGCCAGCAGCTTGAGGTCAGGAGTACAGGGGATGTATGGCTACACCTTC. Translating it yields CASSLRSGVQGMYGYTF.

J is TRBJ1-6 and V is TRBV11-1, with 10 nucleotides matching TRBD1. The germline gives CDR1 SGHAT, CDR2 FQDESV (reference sequence). Trimming cost V 8 bases and J 7 bases; bases outside gene matches: 2. The CDR3 extends over 13 amino acids. The CDR3 bases are TGTGCCAGCCGGGACAGGGGAAATTCACCCCTCCACTTT. Its translation: CASRDRGNSPLHF.

This rearrangement joins TRBV7-3 to TRBJ2-3; weak D call: TRBD2 (6 bases). CDR1 SGHTA and CDR2 FQGTGA come from the germline V gene. V lost 3 bases and J lost 2, with 12 bases in between. CDR3 length: 15 residues. For the CDR3, the DNA is TGTGCCAGCAGCTTTGGACTATACCTCACAGATACGCAGTATTTT. Amino acids: CASSFGLYLTDTQYF.

The chain couples TRBV6-6 to TRBJ1-1, with 7 bases identical to TRBD1. J lost 3 bases, V lost 8 bases, and 6 bases had no gene match. Germline CDR1 is MNHNY and CDR2 is SVGAGI (reference sequence). This CDR3 has 13 amino acids. The DNA for the CDR3 is TGTGCCAGCTGCAGGGGGAAGGACACTGAAGCTTTCTTT. It encodes CASCRGKDTEAFF.

The chain couples TRBV21-1 to TRBJ2-7; the table's D call, TRBD1, was not checked against the DNA. TRBV21-1 is a recognized pseudogene. This CDR3 has 18 amino acids. The CDR3 coding sequence is TGTGCCAGCGGCAGTGCCAGGGGGGACAGGGTCTTCTCCTACGAGCAGTACTTC. Its protein product is CASGSARGDRVFSYEQYF.

For this clone: The identical CDR3 is also encoded by other nucleotide sequences in the sample. The chain carries TRBV20-1 and TRBJ2-5; D unresolved. V was clipped by 0 bases and J by 4 bases, with 3 bases between them. Germline CDR1 reads DFQATT; CDR2 reads SNEGSKA (reference sequence). The CDR3 is 11 amino acids. Here the CDR3 reads CSARDRETQYF. The CDR3, as DNA: TGCAGTGCTAGAGATAGAGAGACCCAGTACTTC.

The chain recombines TRBV4-2 with TRBJ1-1; perhaps TRBD1 as D (5 bases). CDR3 length: 14 amino acids. V gave up 4 bases and J gave up 1 base, with 10 bases separating them. Germline V gene data show CDR1 as LGHNA and CDR2 as YNFKEQ. CDR3 in amino acids: CASSPKRGNTEAFF. The CDR3 DNA follows: TGTGCCAGCAGCCCGAAAAGGGGGAACACTGAAGCTTTCTTT.

To note about this clone: Its ends do not fully match the called genes, so a read error is possible. J is TRBJ2-7 and V is TRBV28; 9 bases match TRBD1. The CDR3 has 11 amino acids. Germline V CDR1 and CDR2: MDHEN, SYDVKM. For the CDR3, the DNA is TGTGCCAGCAGTGACGGACAGGGGATAAACTTC. Its translation: CASSDGQGINF.

V usage is TRBV4-3 and J usage is TRBJ2-3; 14 positions match TRBD2. Germline V gives CDR1 LGHNA, CDR2 YSLEER. Losses at the gene ends were 3 bases for V and 6 bases for J; bases not matched to a gene: 8. The CDR3 has 17 amino acids. DNA for the CDR3: TGCGCCAGCAGCCATTGGACTAGCGGGGGGCAAGGGGATACGCAGTATTTT. Protein product: CASSHWTSGGQGDTQYF.

The chain uses TRBV23-1 and TRBJ2-1; TRBD1 agrees at 9 bases. TRBV23-1 is an ORF, with its function uncertain. This CDR3 contains 21 residues. Trimming took 0 bases from V and 7 from J; bases not matched to a gene: 22. Written as DNA, the CDR3 is TGCGCCAGCAGTCAATCCTTGGACAGGGGATTGAGTCCTCCTCCTCTTAATGAGCAGTTCTTC. Translated: CASSQSLDRGLSPPPLNEQFF.

This sequence joins TRBV5-5 and TRBJ2-2, with 14 bases that match TRBD2. After removal of 4 bases from V and 2 bases from J, the junction contained 4 bases not matched to a gene. The CDR3 sequence is 17 residues long. The germline V gene encodes CDR1 SGHKS and CDR2 YYEKEE (reference sequence). The DNA of the CDR3 is TGTGCCAGCAGCCAAGGACTAGCGGGGGGAAACACCGGGGAGCTGTTTTTT. This codes for CASSQGLAGGNTGELFF.

This chain connects TRBV28 to TRBJ2-7; 8 positions match TRBD1. The CDR3 spans 14 residues. V was clipped by 7 bases and J by 3 bases; unmatched bases: 8. CDR1 and CDR2 from the germline V gene are MDHEN and SYDVKM. The CDR3 spells CASKGQGAFYEQYF. CDR3 in DNA: TGTGCCAGCAAAGGACAGGGAGCCTTCTACGAGCAGTACTTC. Combining the CDR3 with reference TRBV28 and TRBJ2-7 gives the whole variable domain DVKVTQSSRYLVKRTGEKVFLECVQDMDHENMFWYRQDPGLGLRLIYFSYDVKMKEKGDIPEGYSVSREKKERFSLILESASTNQTSMYLCASKGQGAFYEQYFGPGTRLTVT.

V gene TRBV9 combines with J gene TRBJ2-5; D is uncertain. V dropped 0 bases and J dropped 1 base, with 13 bases sitting between them. The germline V gene has CDR1 SGDLS and CDR2 YYNGEE. The CDR3 consists of 16 residues. The CDR3 is CASSVGSTSVQETQYF. In nucleotides, the CDR3 is TGTGCCAGCAGCGTAGGCAGTACCAGCGTCCAAGAGACCCAGTACTTC.

This chain connects TRBV19 to TRBJ1-1; unclear D gene. The CDR3 runs 13 residues. Germline CDR1 LNHDA, CDR2 SQIVND (reference sequence). Between the trimmed V and J ends, which lost 3 bases and 1 base, there was a span of 6 bases. This chain's CDR3 is CASSIGRNTEAFF. The CDR3 bases are TGTGCCAGTAGTATTGGCAGGAACACTGAAGCTTTCTTT.